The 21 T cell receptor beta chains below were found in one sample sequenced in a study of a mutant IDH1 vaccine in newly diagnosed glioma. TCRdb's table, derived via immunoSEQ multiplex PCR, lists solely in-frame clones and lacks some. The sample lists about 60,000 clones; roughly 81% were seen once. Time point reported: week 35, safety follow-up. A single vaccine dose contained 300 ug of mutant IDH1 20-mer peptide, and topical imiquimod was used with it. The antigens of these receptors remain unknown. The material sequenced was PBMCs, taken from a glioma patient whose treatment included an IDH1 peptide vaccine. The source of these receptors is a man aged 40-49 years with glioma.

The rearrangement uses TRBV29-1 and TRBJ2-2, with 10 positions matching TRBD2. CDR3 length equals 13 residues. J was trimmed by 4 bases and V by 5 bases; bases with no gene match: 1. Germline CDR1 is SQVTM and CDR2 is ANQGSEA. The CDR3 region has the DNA TGCAGCGTTCTAGCGGGGGTCACCGGGGAGCTGTTTTTT. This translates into CSVLAGVTGELFF.

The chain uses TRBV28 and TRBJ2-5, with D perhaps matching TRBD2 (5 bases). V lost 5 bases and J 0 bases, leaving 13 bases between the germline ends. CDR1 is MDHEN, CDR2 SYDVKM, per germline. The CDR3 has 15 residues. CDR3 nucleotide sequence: TGTGCCAGCAGTGAAACGACGGGGTACCAAGAGACCCAGTACTTC. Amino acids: CASSETTGYQETQYF.

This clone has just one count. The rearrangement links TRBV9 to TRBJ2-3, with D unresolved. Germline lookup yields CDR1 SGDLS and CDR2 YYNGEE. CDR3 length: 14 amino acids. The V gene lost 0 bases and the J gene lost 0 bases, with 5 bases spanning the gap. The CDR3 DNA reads TGTGCCAGCAGCGTAGAAGGAAGCACAGATACGCAGTATTTT. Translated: CASSVEGSTDTQYF.

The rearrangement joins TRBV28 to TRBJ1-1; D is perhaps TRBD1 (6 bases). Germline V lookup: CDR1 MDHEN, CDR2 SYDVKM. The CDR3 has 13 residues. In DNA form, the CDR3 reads TGTGCTATTATAGGGACACTCAACACTGAAGCTTTCTTT. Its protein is CAIIGTLNTEAFF.

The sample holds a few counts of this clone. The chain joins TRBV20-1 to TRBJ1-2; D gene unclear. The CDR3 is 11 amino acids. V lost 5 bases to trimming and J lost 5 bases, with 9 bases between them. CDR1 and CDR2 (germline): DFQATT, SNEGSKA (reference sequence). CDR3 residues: CSASLLYGYTF. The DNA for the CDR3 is TGCAGTGCTTCCCTCCTTTATGGCTACACCTTC.

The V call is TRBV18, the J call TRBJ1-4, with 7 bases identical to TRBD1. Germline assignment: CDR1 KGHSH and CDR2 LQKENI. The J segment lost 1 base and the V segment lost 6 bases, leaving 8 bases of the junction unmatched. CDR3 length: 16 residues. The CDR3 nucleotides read TGTGCCAGCTCCAACTCCCGACAGGGAACTAATGAAAAACTGTTTTTT. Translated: CASSNSRQGTNEKLFF.

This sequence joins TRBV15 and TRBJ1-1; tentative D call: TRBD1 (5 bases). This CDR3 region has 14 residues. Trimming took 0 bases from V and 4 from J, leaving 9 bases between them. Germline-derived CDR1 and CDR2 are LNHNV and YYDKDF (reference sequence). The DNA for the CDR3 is TGTGCCACCAGCAGAGATAAGGGGACCACTGAAGCTTTCTTT. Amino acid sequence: CATSRDKGTTEAFF.

DNA of the CDR3: TGTGCCAGCAGCCTTCATTTTACGGACGAGCAGTACTTC. Translating gives CASSLHFTDEQYF. This chain uses TRBV5-4 with TRBJ2-7; D remains unclear. The CDR3 contains 13 residues. Germline-derived CDR1 and CDR2 are SGHNT and YYREEE (reference sequence). V dropped 4 bases and J dropped 5 bases, with 13 bases sitting between them.

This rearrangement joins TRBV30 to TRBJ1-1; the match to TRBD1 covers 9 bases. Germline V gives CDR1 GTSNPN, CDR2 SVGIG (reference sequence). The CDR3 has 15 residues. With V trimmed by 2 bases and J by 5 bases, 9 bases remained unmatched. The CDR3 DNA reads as TGTGCCTGGAGTCCTTACACAGGGGGCTGGACTGAAGCTTTCTTT. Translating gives CAWSPYTGGWTEAFF.

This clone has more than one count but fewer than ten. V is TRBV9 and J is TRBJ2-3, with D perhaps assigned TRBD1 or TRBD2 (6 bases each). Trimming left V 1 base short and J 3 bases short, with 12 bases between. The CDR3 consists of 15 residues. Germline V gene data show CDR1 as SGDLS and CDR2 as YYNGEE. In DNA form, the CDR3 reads TGTGCCAGCAGCGTAACGGGGGCTCGTACAGATACGCAGTATTTT. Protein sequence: CASSVTGARTDTQYF.

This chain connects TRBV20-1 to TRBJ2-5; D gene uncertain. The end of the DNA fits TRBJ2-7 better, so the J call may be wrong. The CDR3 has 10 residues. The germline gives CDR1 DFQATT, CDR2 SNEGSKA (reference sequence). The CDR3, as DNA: TGCAGTGCGGGTGACTACGAGCAGTACTTC. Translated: CSAGDYEQYF.

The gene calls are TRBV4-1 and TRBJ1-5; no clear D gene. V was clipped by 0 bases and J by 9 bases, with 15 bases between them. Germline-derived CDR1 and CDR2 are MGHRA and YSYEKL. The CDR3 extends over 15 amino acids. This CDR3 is CASSQDFIGTRPQHF. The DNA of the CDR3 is TGCGCCAGCAGCCAAGATTTCATAGGCACAAGGCCCCAGCATTTT.

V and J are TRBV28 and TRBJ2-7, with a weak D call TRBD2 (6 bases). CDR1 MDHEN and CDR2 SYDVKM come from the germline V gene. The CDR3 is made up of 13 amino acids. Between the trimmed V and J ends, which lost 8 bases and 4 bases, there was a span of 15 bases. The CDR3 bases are TGTGCCAGCCTAGGTGGAGGGATTTACGAGCAGTACTTC. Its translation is CASLGGGIYEQYF.

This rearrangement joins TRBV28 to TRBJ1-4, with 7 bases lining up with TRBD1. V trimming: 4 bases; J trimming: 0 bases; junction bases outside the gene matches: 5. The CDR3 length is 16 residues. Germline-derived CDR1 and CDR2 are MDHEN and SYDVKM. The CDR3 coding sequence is TGTGCCAGCAGTTACCCCGGGACAGCAACTAATGAAAAACTGTTTTTT. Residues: CASSYPGTATNEKLFF.

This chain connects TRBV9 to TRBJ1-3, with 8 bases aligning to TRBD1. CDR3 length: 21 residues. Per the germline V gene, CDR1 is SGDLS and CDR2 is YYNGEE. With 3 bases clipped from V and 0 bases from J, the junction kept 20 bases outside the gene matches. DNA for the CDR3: TGTGCCAGCAGCGCTCCCCGTGGCGGCAGGGGGCGATCGAACTCTGGAAACACCATATATTTT. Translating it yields CASSAPRGGRGRSNSGNTIYF.

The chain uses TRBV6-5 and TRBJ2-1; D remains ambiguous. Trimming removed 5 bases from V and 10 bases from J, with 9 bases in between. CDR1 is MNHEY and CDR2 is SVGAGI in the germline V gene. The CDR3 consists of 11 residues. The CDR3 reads CASSTRREQFF. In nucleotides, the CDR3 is TGTGCCAGCAGTACACGAAGAGAGCAGTTCTTC.

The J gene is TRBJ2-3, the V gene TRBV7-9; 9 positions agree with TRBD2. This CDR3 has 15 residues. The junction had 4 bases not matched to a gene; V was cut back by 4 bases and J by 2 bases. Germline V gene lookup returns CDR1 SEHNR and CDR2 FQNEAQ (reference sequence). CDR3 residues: CASSSGLAVTDTQYF. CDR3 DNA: TGTGCCAGCAGCTCGGGACTAGCTGTCACAGATACGCAGTATTTT.

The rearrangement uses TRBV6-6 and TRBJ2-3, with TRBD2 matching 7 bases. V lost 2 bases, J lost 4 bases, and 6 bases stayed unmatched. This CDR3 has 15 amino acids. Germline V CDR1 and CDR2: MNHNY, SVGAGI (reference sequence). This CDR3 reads CASSYQGTSADTQYF. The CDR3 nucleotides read TGTGCCAGCAGTTACCAAGGAACTAGCGCAGATACGCAGTATTTT.

The CDR3 reads CRTWGREKQFF. The DNA for the CDR3 is TGTAGGACCTGGGGGAGAGAAAAGCAGTTCTTC. The chain has TRBV6-1 and TRBJ2-1; D tentatively reads TRBD1 or TRBD2 (5 bases each). Germline loops: CDR1 MNHNS, CDR2 SASEGT. CDR3 size: 11 residues.

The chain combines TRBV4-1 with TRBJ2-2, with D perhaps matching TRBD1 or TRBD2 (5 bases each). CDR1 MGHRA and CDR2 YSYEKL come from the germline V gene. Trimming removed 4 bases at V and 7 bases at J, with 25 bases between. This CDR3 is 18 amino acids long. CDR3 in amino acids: CASSRTNFGTANIGELFF. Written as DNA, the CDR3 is TGCGCCAGCAGCCGTACTAACTTTGGGACGGCGAATATCGGGGAGCTGTTTTTT.

The CDR3 region has the DNA TGTGCCAGCAGCTTGGCAGGAGCAGGGGAGACCCAGTACTTC. Translated: CASSLAGAGETQYF. This sequence joins TRBV5-6 and TRBJ2-5; perhaps TRBD1 as D (5 bases). Germline V gene lookup returns CDR1 SGHDT and CDR2 YYEEEE. The CDR3 sequence is 14 residues long. V was pared by 0 bases and J by 5 bases, with 11 bases between.